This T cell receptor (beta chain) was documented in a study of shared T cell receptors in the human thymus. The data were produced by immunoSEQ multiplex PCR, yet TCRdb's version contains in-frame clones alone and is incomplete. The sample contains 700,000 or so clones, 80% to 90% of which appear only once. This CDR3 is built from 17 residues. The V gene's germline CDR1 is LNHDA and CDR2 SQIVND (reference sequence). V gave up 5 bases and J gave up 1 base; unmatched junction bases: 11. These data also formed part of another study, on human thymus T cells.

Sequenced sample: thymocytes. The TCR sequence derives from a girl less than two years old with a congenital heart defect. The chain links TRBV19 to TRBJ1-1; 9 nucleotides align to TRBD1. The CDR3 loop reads CASSPTDRGEWNTEAFF. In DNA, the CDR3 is TGTGCCAGTAGTCCGACGGACAGGGGCGAATGGAACACTGAAGCTTTCTTT. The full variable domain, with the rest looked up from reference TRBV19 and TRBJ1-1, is DGGITQSPKYLFRKEGQNVTLSCEQNLNHDAMYWYRQDPGQGLRLIYYSQIVNDFQKGDIAEGYSVSREKKESFPLTVTSAQKNPTAFYLCASSPTDRGEWNTEAFFGQGTRLTVV.